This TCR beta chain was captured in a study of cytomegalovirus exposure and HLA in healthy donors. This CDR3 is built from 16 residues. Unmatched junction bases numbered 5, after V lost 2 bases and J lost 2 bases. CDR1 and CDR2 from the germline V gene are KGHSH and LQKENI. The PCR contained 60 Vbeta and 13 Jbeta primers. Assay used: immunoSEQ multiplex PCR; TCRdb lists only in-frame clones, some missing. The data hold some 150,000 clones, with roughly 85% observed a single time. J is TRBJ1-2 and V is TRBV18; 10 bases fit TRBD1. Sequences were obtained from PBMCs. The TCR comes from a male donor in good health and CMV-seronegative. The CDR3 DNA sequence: TGTGCCAGCTCACCATCCCTGGGACAGGGGAACTATGGCTACACCTTC. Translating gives CASSPSLGQGNYGYTF.